This T cell receptor (beta chain) was sequenced during a study of T cells in Graves' hyperthyroidism and ophthalmopathy (dated by TCRdb to 2018 to 2020). Broadly, across the study: Peripheral blood was sampled at the time of initial diagnosis, prior to any treatment. TCR V-J signatures able to tell the groups apart were searched for in a discovery cohort of 100 patients, of whom 43 had Graves' ophthalmopathy and roughly 57 had stable Graves' hyperthyroidism. An independent validation cohort of under 20 hyperthyroidism patients and some 15 patients who later progressed to ophthalmopathy tested prospective prediction of ophthalmopathy. The 75 to 100 discovery patients were divided at random into training and test sets in a 7:3 ratio. Thyroid tissue and blood T-cell repertoires from more than 5 Graves' hyperthyroidism patients were also compared in the study. Following sampling, methimazole starting at 30 mg daily was given to hyperthyroidism patients, and high-dose intravenous methylprednisolone was given to ophthalmopathy patients. The paper reports TCR Vbeta CDR3 sequencing of 140 or so peripheral blood samples: 43 ophthalmopathy, roughly 74 hyperthyroidism and some 17 progressor patients.

Stable Graves' hyperthyroidism was defined as no progression to ophthalmopathy during 18 months of follow-up. Hyperthyroidism patients were aged 18 to 65 years and newly diagnosed, with disease duration of less than 2 months. Any patient with an uncontrolled infection, another autoimmune disease, pregnancy or lactation was excluded. Diagnoses were based on clinical symptoms, serum thyroxine and TRAb, thyroid ultrasound and orbital computed tomography. PBMCs were separated from over 9 ml of fresh peripheral blood using Ficoll-Paque density gradient centrifugation. Total RNA was extracted with Trizol reagent, and quality was checked on an Agilent 2100 Bioanalyzer. A word on this clonotype: Its cognate antigen has yet to be identified. It has no much larger one-base neighbor in the sample; base qualities were not kept.

The TCR beta CDR3 regions were amplified from RNA transcripts. For the first round of RT-PCR on the TCR CDR3, the HTBI primer set was used together with the Qiagen OneStep RT-PCR kit. Libraries were constructed in a second round of multiplex PCR, after which size selection and purification were performed. Paired-end sequencing of the libraries was performed with 100 bp reads on an Illumina HiSeq2000. In the original analysis: Raw data were processed with SOAPnuke, discarding reads with adapters, uncalled bases, mean Phred below 15, or no exact constant-primer or identifier match. High-quality paired reads were merged using COPE v1.2.5, and each unique nucleotide sequence was defined as a clonotype. MiTCR v1.1 was used to align clonotypes to the IMGT TRBV, TRBD and TRBJ reference segments. The analysis was restricted to V-J combinations with a frequency above 0.0001, which together covered 99.2% of the repertoires. The TCS score was defined as the ratio of F50 (clonal expansion) to E x V (chaos), calculated using BLOSUM62-based TCRdist between CDR3 peptides within each V-J. Welch's t-statistics and random forest reduced some 510 V-J features to 10 to 15, which were used in a naive Bayes classifier (R e1071). Starting from the raw public reads, TCRdb applied fastp trimming at Q25, assembled clones with MiXCR and retained in-frame beta chains. Identical CDR3 protein sequences are pooled into one entry, listed with their most common genes and DNA. V and J calls and clone size were set by TCRdb, not the authors. Recorded for this sample are a few hundred thousand distinct CDR3 sequences; around a sixth of them occurred a single time. The ten largest clonotypes hold approximately 49% of the sample.

Results the study describes overall, beyond this receptor: Ophthalmopathy was separated from stable hyperthyroidism by a 13 V-J signature model, with around 88% sensitivity and roughly 81% specificity obtained in cross-validation and 80%/75% obtained in testing. In validation, the model predicted progression to ophthalmopathy a median of about 6 months before onset, with about 64% sensitivity and 72.22% specificity. Sample size was not statistically predetermined, and investigators were not blinded to group allocation. Most expanded thyroid clonotypes (frequency above 0.001) were also detected in blood, suggesting blood repertoires may reflect thyroid immune responses.

The receptor's source is a woman between 50 and 59 years old with Graves' hyperthyroidism. Material for sequencing was blood.

The CDR3 reads as follows: CASSLYGTSDGNEQFF. Here is the DNA: TGTGCCAGCAGTTTATATGGGACTAGCGATGGCAATGAGCAGTTCTTC. The V and J genes are TRBV28 and TRBJ2-1; the central 10 bases match TRBD2. The germline V gene gives CDR1 as MDHEN and CDR2 as SYDVKM. The CDR3 holds 16 amino acids from the cysteine to the phenylalanine. The DNA shown is the 48-base CDR3, in frame from base 1. V trim: 1 base; J trim: 6 bases; unmatched bases: 6.